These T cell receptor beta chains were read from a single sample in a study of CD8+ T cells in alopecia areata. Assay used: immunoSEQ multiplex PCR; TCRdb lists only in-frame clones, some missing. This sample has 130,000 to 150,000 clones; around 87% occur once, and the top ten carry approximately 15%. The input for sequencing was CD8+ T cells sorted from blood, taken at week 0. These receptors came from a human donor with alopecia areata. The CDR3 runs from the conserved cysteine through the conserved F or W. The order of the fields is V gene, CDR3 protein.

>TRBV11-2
CASSLVQREVPPNEQFF
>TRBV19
CASPRDPKIYEQYF
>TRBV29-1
CSVAGFEGDPEKSEAFF
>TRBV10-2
CASSEPTQGETQYF
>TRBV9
CASSDNSGSRSYNEQFF
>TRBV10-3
CAISGLAGETQETQYF
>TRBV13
CASSNLAVLQETQYF
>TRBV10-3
CAIRGDSSYEQYF
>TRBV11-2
CASSPGQPSTDTQYF
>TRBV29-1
CSVEDYEDGDFGGYTF
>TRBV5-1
CASRVGDTYYEQYF
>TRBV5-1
CASRPENTEAFF
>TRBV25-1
CASSLGDEQYF
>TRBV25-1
CASSELGGGQPQHF
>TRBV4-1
CASSQVDEQYF
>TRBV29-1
CSVETGAHYEQYF
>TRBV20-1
CSARQANSRYF
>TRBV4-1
CASSQDSYEQYF
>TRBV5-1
CASSWADDYEQYF
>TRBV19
CASSTLPGVGGTDTQYF
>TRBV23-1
CASSQFPTYNEQFF
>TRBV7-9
CASTGGTGGIDEQFF
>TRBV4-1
CASSQVAGEAYGYTF
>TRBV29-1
CSVPDPQAQGEQYF
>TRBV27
CASSLGQGPVNTEAFF
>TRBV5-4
CASSSDRLGTEAFF
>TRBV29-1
CSARDRGYEQYF
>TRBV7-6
CASSLAGGSTDTQYF
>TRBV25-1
CASSESRGHNEQFF
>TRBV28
CASSPGGGSVDEQYF
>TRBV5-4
CASSSQLSSTDTQYF
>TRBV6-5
CASSYYGGSYEQYF
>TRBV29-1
CSVPRESSYEQYF
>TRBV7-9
CASNPGARLAGGPDTQYF
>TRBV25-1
CASSPEGFWSYNEQFF
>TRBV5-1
CASSFVGDSYEQYF
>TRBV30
CAWSDNPNEQFF
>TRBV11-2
CASLAWASASSSYEQYF
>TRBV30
CAWSVGYGSYEQYF
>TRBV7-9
CAYAATSPGIYEQYF
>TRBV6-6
CASSYSGLAAYNEQFF
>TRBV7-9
CASSLPLGGQNSYEQYF
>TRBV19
CAGQGAGELFF
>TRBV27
CASRQTSAYEQYF
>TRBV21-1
CASSNGGADNEQFF
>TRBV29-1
CSVESRDRTGLSYEQYF
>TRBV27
CATQTVGAGLTGELFF
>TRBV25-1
CASSASGDGETQYF
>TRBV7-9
CASSSSGQEALEQYF